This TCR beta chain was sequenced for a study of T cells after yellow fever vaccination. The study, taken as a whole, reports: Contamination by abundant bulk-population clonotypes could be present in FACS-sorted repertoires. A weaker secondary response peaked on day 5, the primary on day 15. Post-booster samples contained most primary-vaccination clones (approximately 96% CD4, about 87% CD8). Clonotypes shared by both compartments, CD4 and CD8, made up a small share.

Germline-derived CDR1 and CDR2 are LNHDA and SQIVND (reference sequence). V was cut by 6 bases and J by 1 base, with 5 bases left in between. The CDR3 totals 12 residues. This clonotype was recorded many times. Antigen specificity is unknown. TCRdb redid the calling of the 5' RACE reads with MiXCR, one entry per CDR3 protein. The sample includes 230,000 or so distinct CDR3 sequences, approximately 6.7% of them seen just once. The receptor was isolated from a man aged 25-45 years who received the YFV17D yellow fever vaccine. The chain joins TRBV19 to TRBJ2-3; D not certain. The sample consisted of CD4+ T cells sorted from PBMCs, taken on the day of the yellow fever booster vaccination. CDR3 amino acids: CASSGRTDTQYF. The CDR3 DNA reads TGTGCCAGTAGCGGCCGCACAGATACGCAGTATTTT. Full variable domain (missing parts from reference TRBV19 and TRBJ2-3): DGGITQSPKYLFRKEGQNVTLSCEQNLNHDAMYWYRQDPGQGLRLIYYSQIVNDFQKGDIAEGYSVSREKKESFPLTVTSAQKNPTAFYLCASSGRTDTQYFGPGTRLTVL.